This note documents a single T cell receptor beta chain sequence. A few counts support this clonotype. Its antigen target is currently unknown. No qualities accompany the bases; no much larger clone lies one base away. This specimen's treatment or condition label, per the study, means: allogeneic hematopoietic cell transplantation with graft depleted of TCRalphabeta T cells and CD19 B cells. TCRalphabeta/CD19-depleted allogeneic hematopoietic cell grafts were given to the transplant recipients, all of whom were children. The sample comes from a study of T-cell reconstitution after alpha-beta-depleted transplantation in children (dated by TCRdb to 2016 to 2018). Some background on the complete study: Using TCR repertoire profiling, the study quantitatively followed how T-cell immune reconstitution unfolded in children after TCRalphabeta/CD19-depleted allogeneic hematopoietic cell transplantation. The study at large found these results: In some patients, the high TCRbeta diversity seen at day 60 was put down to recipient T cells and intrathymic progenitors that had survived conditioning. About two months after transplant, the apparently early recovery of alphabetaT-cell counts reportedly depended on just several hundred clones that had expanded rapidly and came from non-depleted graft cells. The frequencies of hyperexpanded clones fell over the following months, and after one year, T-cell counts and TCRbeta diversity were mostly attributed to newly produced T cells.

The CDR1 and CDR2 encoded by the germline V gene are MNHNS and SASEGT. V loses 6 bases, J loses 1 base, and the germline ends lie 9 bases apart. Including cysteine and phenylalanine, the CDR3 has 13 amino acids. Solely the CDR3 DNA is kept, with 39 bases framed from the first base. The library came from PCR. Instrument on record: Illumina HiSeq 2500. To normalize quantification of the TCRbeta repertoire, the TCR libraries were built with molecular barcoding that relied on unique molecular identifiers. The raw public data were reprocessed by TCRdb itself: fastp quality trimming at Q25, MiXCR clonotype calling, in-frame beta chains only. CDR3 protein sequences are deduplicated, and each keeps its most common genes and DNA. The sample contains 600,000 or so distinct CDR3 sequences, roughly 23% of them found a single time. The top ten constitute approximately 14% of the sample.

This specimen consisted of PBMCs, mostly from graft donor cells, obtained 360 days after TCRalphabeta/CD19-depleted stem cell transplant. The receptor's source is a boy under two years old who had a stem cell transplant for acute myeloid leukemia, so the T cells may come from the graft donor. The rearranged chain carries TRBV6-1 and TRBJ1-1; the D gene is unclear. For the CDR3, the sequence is CASSDTWNTEAFF. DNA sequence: TGTGCCAGCAGCGATACCTGGAACACTGAAGCTTTCTTT.